Listed below are T cell receptor beta chains from one sample, sequenced in a study of T cell responses to AZD1222 COVID-19 vaccine. Generated by immunoSEQ multiplex PCR, the TCRdb table keeps only in-frame clones and is missing some. The sample carries some 150,000 clones, approximately 88% recorded once. The source material was peripheral blood, sampled 28 days after the second AZD1222 dose. The receptors here all came from an adult who received the AZD1222 COVID-19 vaccine. CDR3s include the opening cysteine and the closing phenylalanine or tryptophan. A D gene is named only where the DNA matches it firmly. Size is omitted from some rows. Given values are once, few, many or a class for expanded clones.

TRBV9	NA	NA	TRBJ2-7	15	CASSVGGDSLYEQYF	TGTGCCAGCAGCGTAGGGGGGGACTCGTTATACGAGCAGTACTTC
TRBV30	NA	NA	TRBJ1-1	13	CAWSRQANTEAFF	TGTGCCTGGAGCCGACAGGCGAACACTGAAGCTTTCTTT
TRBV7-6	once	TRBD1	TRBJ1-5	18	CASSLSSRQGRSNQPQHF	TGTGCCAGCAGCCTATCATCGCGACAGGGCCGCAGCAATCAGCCCCAGCATTTT
TRBV6-5	few	NA	TRBJ1-1	15	CASSYWGDRWPEAFF	TGTGCCAGCAGTTACTGGGGTGACAGGTGGCCTGAAGCTTTCTTT
TRBV2	NA	NA	TRBJ2-1	14	CASSEARRSNEQFF	TGTGCCAGCAGTGAAGCTCGGCGGTCTAATGAGCAGTTCTTC
TRBV2	few	NA	TRBJ1-1	13	CASRAQEYTEAFF	TGTGCCAGCAGGGCTCAGGAGTACACTGAAGCTTTCTTT
TRBV4-1	NA	NA	TRBJ1-2	13	CASSQATGSGYTF	TGCGCCAGCAGCCAAGCAACAGGGTCTGGCTACACCTTC
TRBV30	NA	NA	TRBJ2-3	13	CAWELGGTDTQYF	TGTGCCTGGGAACTGGGGGGCACAGATACGCAGTATTTT
TRBV7-8	NA	TRBD1	TRBJ1-5	17	CASSIEPVRDSLGPQHF	TGTGCCAGCAGCATCGAGCCGGTCAGGGACAGCCTGGGACCCCAGCATTTT
TRBV24-1	NA	NA	TRBJ2-2	15	CATSDLPDRAGELFF	TGTGCCACCAGTGACTTACCTGATAGGGCCGGGGAGCTGTTTTTT
TRBV5-1	NA	NA	TRBJ1-1	14	CASSLGVGRTEAFF	TGCGCCAGCAGCTTGGGGGTGGGGCGGACTGAAGCTTTCTTT
TRBV19	NA	TRBD1	TRBJ1-1	15	CASSMEDRGNTEAFF	TGTGCCAGTAGTATGGAGGACAGGGGGAACACTGAAGCTTTCTTT
TRBV12-5	NA	TRBD1	TRBJ1-4	14	CASGSDRVGEKLFF	TGTGCTAGTGGTTCGGACAGGGTTGGAGAAAAACTGTTTTTT
TRBV5-5	NA	NA	TRBJ1-1	12	CASSLERTEAFF	TGTGCCAGCAGCCTAGAGCGCACTGAAGCTTTCTTT
TRBV19	NA	NA	TRBJ2-2	14	CASSTADNTGELFF	TGTGCCAGTAGTACCGCGGATAACACCGGGGAGCTGTTTTTT
TRBV4-3	NA	NA	TRBJ1-6	16	CASSRTTQGGISPLHF	TGCGCCAGCAGCCGCACAACACAAGGTGGGATTTCACCCCTCCACTTT
TRBV9	NA	NA	TRBJ2-1	16	CASSQMGGLFTNEQFF	TGTGCCAGCAGCCAAATGGGGGGCCTCTTCACCAATGAGCAGTTCTTC
TRBV10-1	NA	TRBD1	TRBJ2-6	16	CASSDRQGVFANVLTF	TGCGCCAGCAGTGATAGGCAGGGGGTGTTTGCCAACGTCCTGACTTTC
TRBV5-8	NA	NA	TRBJ1-1	13	CASSLRGAREAFF	TGTGCCAGCAGCTTGCGGGGGGCCAGGGAAGCTTTCTTT
TRBV7-9	NA	NA	TRBJ1-4	15	CASRREGRTNEKLFF	TGTGCCAGCAGGAGGGAGGGACGGACTAATGAAAAACTGTTTTTT
TRBV6-5	NA	NA	TRBJ1-1	16	CASSYSSRLMNTEAFF	TGTGCCAGCAGTTACTCGAGCCGGCTAATGAACACTGAAGCTTTCTTT
TRBV14	NA	NA	TRBJ1-2	13	CASSPTRAHGYTF	TGTGCCAGCAGCCCTACCCGAGCCCATGGCTACACCTTC
TRBV5-5	NA	NA	TRBJ2-5	11	CASSLDWAQYF	TGTGCCAGCAGCTTGGATTGGGCCCAGTACTTC
TRBV7-8	NA	TRBD1	TRBJ1-2	15	CASSLAHAGQGSYTF	TGTGCCAGCAGCTTAGCTCATGCGGGACAGGGCAGCTACACCTTC
TRBV6-1	NA	TRBD1	TRBJ1-1	13	CASCTGDGTEAFF	TGTGCCTCATGTACAGGGGATGGCACTGAAGCTTTCTTT
TRBV6-5	NA	TRBD1	TRBJ1-6	15	CASSPGTGYNSPLHF	TGTGCCAGCAGTCCCGGGACAGGGTATAATTCACCCCTCCACTTT
TRBV5-8	NA	NA	TRBJ1-2	14	CASSFQVSHGGYTF	TGTGCCAGCAGCTTCCAGGTGTCCCATGGTGGCTACACCTTC
TRBV18	NA	NA	TRBJ1-5	16	CASSQNSPRTDPPRHF	TGTGCCAGCTCACAAAACAGTCCGAGGACGGATCCTCCGCGGCATTTT
TRBV6-6	few	TRBD1	TRBJ1-6	15	CASNFNRDRPSPLHF	TGTGCCAGCAATTTTAATCGGGACAGACCTTCACCCCTCCACTTT
TRBV7-9	NA	NA	TRBJ1-2	13	CASSPDGFYGYTF	TGTGCCAGCAGCCCGGACGGATTCTATGGCTACACCTTC
TRBV5-1	NA	NA	TRBJ1-1	14	CASSLDGQGTEAFF	TGCGCCAGCAGCTTGGATGGGCAGGGAACTGAAGCTTTCTTT
TRBV6-5	NA	NA	TRBJ1-4	13	CASSRMAGEKLFF	TGTGCCAGCAGTCGAATGGCAGGTGAAAAACTGTTTTTT
TRBV27	NA	NA	TRBJ2-5	13	CAGARAWGETQYF	TGTGCCGGGGCACGAGCCTGGGGAGAGACCCAGTACTTC
TRBV30	once	NA	TRBJ2-3	13	CAWSVERTDTQYF	TGTGCCTGGAGTGTAGAACGCACAGATACGCAGTATTTT
TRBV19	NA	TRBD1	TRBJ1-2	13	CASTLDRGDGYTF	TGTGCCAGTACCCTGGACAGGGGTGATGGCTACACCTTC
TRBV19	once	TRBD1	TRBJ1-5	16	CASSIPRQGAGQPQHF	TGTGCCAGTAGTATCCCAAGACAGGGGGCAGGGCAGCCCCAGCATTTT
TRBV27	NA	NA	TRBJ2-7	12	CATGRGSYEQYF	TGTGCCACGGGTCGCGGATCCTACGAGCAGTACTTC
TRBV27	NA	NA	TRBJ2-4	14	CASSPVDRKNIQYF	TGTGCCAGCAGTCCCGTAGACAGGAAAAACATTCAGTACTTC
TRBV5-1	NA	NA	TRBJ1-4	14	CASSFYSTSEKLFF	TGCGCCAGCAGCTTCTACAGCACCTCTGAAAAACTGTTTTTT
TRBV19	NA	NA	TRBJ2-2	15	CASSMNWVTDRELFF	TGTGCCAGTAGTATGAATTGGGTGACCGACCGGGAGCTGTTTTTT
TRBV6-5	NA	NA	TRBJ1-1	13	CASSYIKGAEAFF	TGTGCCAGCAGTTACATTAAGGGTGCTGAAGCTTTCTTT
TRBV19	few	NA	TRBJ1-1	15	CASNPHFRVATEAFF	TGTGCCAGTAACCCCCACTTCAGGGTCGCCACTGAAGCTTTCTTT
TRBV14	NA	NA	TRBJ2-7	15	CASSLLQGTVYEQYF	TGTGCCAGCAGCCTTTTACAGGGAACCGTATACGAGCAGTACTTC
TRBV4-2	NA	NA	TRBJ1-6	17	CASSQDDSPGRGSPLHF	TGTGCCAGCAGCCAAGACGACAGCCCGGGCCGCGGTTCACCCCTCCACTTT